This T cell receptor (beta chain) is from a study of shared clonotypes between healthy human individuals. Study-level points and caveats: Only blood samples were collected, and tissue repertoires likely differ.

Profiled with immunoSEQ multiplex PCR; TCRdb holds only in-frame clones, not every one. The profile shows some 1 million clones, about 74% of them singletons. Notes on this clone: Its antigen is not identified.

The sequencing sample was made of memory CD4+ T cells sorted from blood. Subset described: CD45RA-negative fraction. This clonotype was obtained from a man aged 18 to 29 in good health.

As DNA, the CDR3 is TGTGCCAGCAGCGTAGCGGCAGTCTCCTACAATGAGCAGTTCTTC. Translated, it gives CASSVAAVSYNEQFF. The genes are TRBV9 and TRBJ2-1; D is uncertain. The CDR3 is 15 amino acids. Looked up from germline, CDR1 is SGDLS and CDR2 is YYNGEE. Trimming stripped 0 bases from V and 0 bases from J, with 7 bases between.